These 17 T cell receptor beta chains originate from one sample sequenced in a study of beta chain features in type 1 diabetes. The whole isolated RNA underwent reverse transcription, so sequencing captured expressed TCRB transcripts. Generated by immunoSEQ multiplex PCR, the TCRdb table keeps only in-frame clones and is missing some. The sample includes under 800,000 clones, less than 20% seen only once; the top ten take 0.09% to 0.095%. Sequenced sample: naive CD4+ T cells from blood. The origin of the receptors is a man aged 18 to 29 in good health.

This clone showed up just a few times. J is TRBJ2-7 and V is TRBV5-4, with D tentatively TRBD1 (7 bases). Germline V CDR1 and CDR2: SGHNT, YYREEE (reference sequence). V lost 5 bases, J lost 2 bases, and 14 bases lay in between. This CDR3 has 14 residues. The CDR3 DNA is TGTGCCAGCAGTCGCGCAGGGGGGACCTACGAGCAGTACTTC. This codes for CASSRAGGTYEQYF.

This clone was counted a few times. Other DNA sequences of this sample code for an identical CDR3. The chain joins TRBV7-9 to TRBJ2-7, with D unclear. Germline V lookup: CDR1 SEHNR, CDR2 FQNEAQ (reference sequence). V lost 5 bases and J 4 bases, leaving 6 bases between the germline ends. This CDR3 comprises 11 residues. The chain's CDR3 is CASSLYYEQYF. The CDR3 coding sequence is TGTGCCAGCAGCCTCTATTACGAGCAGTACTTC.

This clone was seen more than once but under ten times. The CDR3 coding sequence is TGTGCCAGCAGTTACTCTAGCAATGAGCAGTTCTTC. It translates to CASSYSSNEQFF. This chain links TRBV6-5 with TRBJ2-1; D remains ambiguous. V lost 0 bases, J lost 6 bases, and 3 bases lay in between. The CDR3 runs 12 residues. CDR1 and CDR2 from the germline V gene are MNHEY and SVGAGI.

The table lists this clone with a few counts. This rearrangement joins TRBV7-2 to TRBJ2-5, with 12 positions matching TRBD1. The germline CDR1 and CDR2 sequences are SGHTA and FQGNSA. Trimming cost V 5 bases and J 5 bases; bases outside gene matches: 15. The length of the CDR3 is 18 residues. Here the CDR3 DNA reads TGTGCCAGCAGCACACAACTAGCGGGACAGGGGGCGGCTGAGACCCAGTACTTC. The encoded protein is CASSTQLAGQGAAETQYF.

The CDR3 loop is CSVAAVDREGRNQPQHF. CDR3 nucleotide sequence: TGCAGCGTTGCCGCGGTGGACAGGGAGGGGCGCAATCAGCCCCAGCATTTT. The V gene is TRBV29-1, the J gene TRBJ1-5; TRBD1 agrees at 8 bases. V lost 4 bases, J lost 2 bases, and 13 bases stayed unmatched. CDR3 length: 17 amino acids. In germline, CDR1 is SQVTM, CDR2 ANQGSEA.

This chain uses TRBV13 with TRBJ2-2; D is unclear. Trimming stripped 3 bases from V and 1 base from J, with 12 bases between. Germline CDR1 reads PRHDT; CDR2 reads FYEKMQ (reference sequence). This CDR3 contains 16 residues. The CDR3 nucleotides read TGTGCCAGCAGCTTCTCCTCTCGCCTGAACACCGGGGAGCTGTTTTTT. Translation gives CASSFSSRLNTGELFF.

The V gene is TRBV11-2, the J gene TRBJ2-4; 7 nucleotides agree with TRBD1. V gave up 3 bases and J gave up 6 bases; unmatched junction bases: 11. Per the germline V gene, CDR1 is SGHAT and CDR2 is FQNNGV. The CDR3 is 16 amino acids. The CDR3 region is CASSFRGVGQTNIQYF. The CDR3 DNA sequence: TGTGCCAGCAGCTTTAGAGGAGTGGGACAGACAAACATTCAGTACTTC.

The chain recombines TRBV7-9 with TRBJ2-5, with D possibly being TRBD2 (5 bases). There are 15 residues in the CDR3. The germline V gene has CDR1 SEHNR and CDR2 FQNEAQ (reference sequence). Trimming removed 5 bases from V and 5 bases from J, with 18 bases in between. CDR3 DNA: TGTGCCAGCAGCCCCGCGTGGGTAGGCGGGGAGACCCAGTACTTC. Translation: CASSPAWVGGETQYF.

In its sample, this clone was seen a few times. The gene calls are TRBV19 and TRBJ2-7; 7 nucleotides align to TRBD1. The V gene's germline CDR1 is LNHDA and CDR2 SQIVND (reference sequence). Trimming removed 3 bases from V and 3 bases from J; junction bases left unmatched: 5. This CDR3 is built from 14 residues. The CDR3 protein is CASSIVHRGYEQYF. The DNA for the CDR3 is TGTGCCAGTAGTATCGTGCACAGGGGCTACGAGCAGTACTTC. The full variable domain, in which reference TRBV19 and TRBJ2-7 provide the parts outside the CDR3, is DGGITQSPKYLFRKEGQNVTLSCEQNLNHDAMYWYRQDPGQGLRLIYYSQIVNDFQKGDIAEGYSVSREKKESFPLTVTSAQKNPTAFYLCASSIVHRGYEQYFGPGTRLTVT.

The chain recombines TRBV9 with TRBJ2-3; possibly TRBD1 or TRBD2 for D (5 bases each). The germline CDR1 and CDR2 sequences are SGDLS and YYNGEE. The ends were cut back, 4 bases at V and 2 bases at J, with 20 bases in the middle. The CDR3 is 17 residues long. The CDR3 sequence: CASSSNRDPSHTDTQYF. The CDR3 DNA reads TGTGCCAGCAGCTCCAACCGGGACCCTAGTCACACAGATACGCAGTATTTT.

This chain uses TRBV20-1 with TRBJ2-7, with D perhaps matching TRBD1 (5 bases). Trimming removed 1 base at V and 12 bases at J, with 13 bases between. The CDR3 totals 11 residues. Germline assignment: CDR1 DFQATT and CDR2 SNEGSKA (reference sequence). In nucleotides, the CDR3 is TGCAGTGCTAGAGTGGAGAGAAGGGGGTACTTC. Translating gives CSARVERRGYF.

This clone was recorded at least ten times. This chain links TRBV28 with TRBJ2-5; 9 positions agree with TRBD1. V shed 5 bases and J 1 base; nucleotides not matched to a gene: 5. The CDR3 contains 15 residues. The germline CDR1 and CDR2 sequences are MDHEN and SYDVKM. For the CDR3, the DNA is TGTGCCAGCAGTCCGAACAGGGGGCGCCAAGAGACCCAGTACTTC. Amino acids: CASSPNRGRQETQYF.

The rearrangement joins TRBV19 to TRBJ1-5; a weak D match, TRBD1 (5 bases). Trimming removed 6 bases from V and 1 base from J, with 13 bases in between. Per the germline V gene, CDR1 is LNHDA and CDR2 is SQIVND (reference sequence). The CDR3 has 15 amino acids. The CDR3 sequence is CASSDPGRSNQPQHF. CDR3 DNA sequence: TGTGCCAGTAGCGATCCGGGACGGAGCAATCAGCCCCAGCATTTT.

This clone was found a few times. The gene calls are TRBV11-3 and TRBJ2-3; TRBD1 matches 9 bases. V was pared by 5 bases and J by 2 bases, with 5 bases of the junction left unmatched. Germline V gene lookup returns CDR1 SGHNT and CDR2 YENEEA. This CDR3 has 15 amino acids. This CDR3 is CASSAGQGFTDTQYF. The CDR3 bases are TGTGCCAGCAGCGCGGGACAGGGCTTCACAGATACGCAGTATTTT.

The V gene is TRBV18, the J gene TRBJ2-7, with D uncertain. Deletions cut 2 bases from V and 0 bases from J, with 11 bases between. Germline V CDR1 and CDR2: KGHSH, LQKENI. The CDR3 runs to 15 residues. CDR3 loop: CASSPGGPSSYEQYF. As DNA, the CDR3 is TGTGCCAGCTCACCAGGCGGACCCAGCTCCTACGAGCAGTACTTC.

The chain combines TRBV4-3 with TRBJ2-7; 7 nucleotides line up with TRBD1. Trimming at V came to 3 bases and at J to 3 bases, leaving 8 bases not matched to a gene. Germline lookup yields CDR1 LGHNA and CDR2 YSLEER. The CDR3 is 15 residues long. The CDR3 DNA sequence: TGCGCCAGCAGCCAGGGGCTACAGGGGTACTACGAGCAGTACTTC. Translation: CASSQGLQGYYEQYF.

The chain is built from TRBV4-3 and TRBJ2-5; unclear D gene. The end of the DNA fits TRBJ2-7 better, so the J call may be wrong. The CDR3 sequence is 14 residues long. The germline V gene encodes CDR1 LGHNA and CDR2 YSLEER. The CDR3 reads CASSQVWSSYEQYF. The CDR3 coding sequence is TGCGCCAGCAGCCAAGTCTGGTCCTCCTACGAGCAGTACTTC.